The clone carrying this T cell receptor (beta chain) came up a few times. These data originate in a study of T-cell reconstitution after alpha-beta-depleted transplantation in children. Unique molecular identifiers were built into the TCRbeta library. TCRdb called the PCR reads again in MiXCR, with one record for every CDR3 protein. The sample has about 610,000 distinct CDR3 sequences; roughly a tenth are singletons. V gave up 0 bases and J gave up 0 bases, with 15 bases separating them. Germline assignment: CDR1 LNHDA and CDR2 SQIVND (reference sequence). The CDR3 has 18 amino acids. The sequence was obtained from a human donor who donated a stem cell graft to a child with acute myeloid leukemia. V and J are TRBV19 and TRBJ1-5; possibly TRBD1 for D (5 bases). The sequencing here drew on PBMCs from the stem cell graft donor, taken from the stem cell graft. The CDR3 region has the DNA TGTGCCAGTAGTATAGAGGGGAGGGACCTCTATAGCAATCAGCCCCAGCATTTT. Translation gives CASSIEGRDLYSNQPQHF.